The clone carrying this T cell receptor (beta chain) was seen only once. These data are taken from a study of chemoradiotherapy in HPV16-positive cancers. The CDR3 spans 13 residues. V was pared by 4 bases and J by 2 bases, with 6 bases between. Germline V gene sequence: CDR1 MRHNA, CDR2 SNTAGT. The data were produced by immunoSEQ multiplex PCR, yet TCRdb's version contains in-frame clones alone and is incomplete. This table holds roughly 900 clones, about 90% found once. The sequence came from a human donor with HPV-associated anogenital cancer. Sequenced material: tumor tissue, taken from a patient who underwent chemoradiotherapy. The chain employs TRBV6-4 and TRBJ2-1; possibly TRBD1 for D (6 bases). CDR3 nucleotides: TGTGCCAGCAGTGGGGACACCTACAATGAGCAGTTCTTC. Its protein is CASSGDTYNEQFF.